A selection of T cell receptor beta chains follows, all from one sample in a study of blood T cells in healthy people across ages. MiXCR, run by TCRdb on the 5' RACE reads, gives a single entry per CDR3 protein. The sample carries hundreds of thousands of distinct CDR3 sequences, 25% recorded once. The sample also formed part of further work on T cells of mothers and their children.

Sequencing was done on a sample of blood. These receptors all come from a boy under 18 in good health. Each CDR3 is given with its conserved first and last residue. The D gene is left open where the match is weak. Size is stated for part of the rows, as once, few or many counts, or as a class when the clone is expanded.

>TRBV6-5|TRBJ2-7|.|few
CASSYGEGVMSSYEQYF
TGTGCCAGCAGTTACGGGGAGGGGGTTATGAGTTCCTACGAGCAGTACTTC
>TRBV12-3/TRBV12-4|TRBJ1-2|.|.
CASRRSLGGYTF
TGTGCCAGCAGGCGATCCCTTGGGGGCTACACCTTC
>TRBV4-3|TRBJ2-1|TRBD2|.
CASSQGLAGTSYNEQFF
TGCGCCAGCAGCCAAGGTCTAGCGGGGACCTCCTACAATGAGCAGTTCTTC
>TRBV5-1|TRBJ1-6|.|.
CASSLEWDSPLHF
TGCGCCAGCAGCTTGGAATGGGATTCACCCCTCCACTTT
>TRBV2|TRBJ2-5|.|few
CASSELGVQETQYF
TGTGCCAGCAGTGAATTAGGGGTCCAAGAGACCCAGTACTTC
>TRBV5-1|TRBJ2-5|TRBD2|.
CASRGRASKTQYF
TGCGCCAGCAGAGGGAGGGCCAGTAAGACCCAGTACTTC
>TRBV29-1|TRBJ1-1|TRBD1|.
CSVVRTGGATEAFF
TGCAGCGTTGTTAGGACAGGGGGCGCGACTGAAGCTTTCTTT
>TRBV9|TRBJ1-1|TRBD1|.
CASSAGTGGGSLDTEAFF
TGTGCCAGCAGCGCCGGGACAGGGGGCGGGTCTCTGGACACTGAAGCTTTCTTT
>TRBV25-1|TRBJ1-4|.|few
CASSEIDGEKLFF
TGTGCCAGCAGTGAGATAGACGGGGAAAAACTGTTTTTT
>TRBV4-3|TRBJ2-4|TRBD1|.
CASSQRTGAVQYF
TGCGCCAGCAGCCAACGGACAGGGGCCGTTCAGTACTTC
>TRBV5-1|TRBJ2-5|.|.
CASSLGPRDLETQYF
TGCGCCAGCAGCTTGGGACCCAGGGATTTGGAGACCCAGTACTTC
>TRBV6-5|TRBJ2-7|.|few
CASSYSVTGRGSEQYF
TGTGCCAGCAGTTACTCGGTAACAGGCAGGGGCTCCGAGCAGTACTTC
>TRBV7-9|TRBJ2-5|.|.
CASSSTWQETQHF
TGTGCCAGCAGCTCCACTTGGCAAGAGACCCAGCACTTC
>TRBV5-1|TRBJ1-2|.|few
CASSSRGDSPYGYTF
TGCGCCAGCAGCTCCCGGGGGGACTCCCCTTATGGCTACACCTTC
>TRBV3-1|TRBJ2-5|TRBD2|few
CASSHLAGDQTQYF
TGTGCCAGCAGCCACTTAGCGGGAGACCAGACCCAGTACTTC
>TRBV6-5|TRBJ1-2|.|few
CASSYMGGSPEGYTF
TGTGCCAGCAGTTACATGGGGGGGAGTCCGGAAGGCTACACCTTC
>TRBV29-1|TRBJ2-6|.|.
CSVVEFSGANVLTF
TGCAGCGTTGTAGAGTTCTCGGGGGCCAACGTCCTGACTTTC
>TRBV5-6|TRBJ2-1|TRBD1|few
CASSLGRGLINEQFF
TGTGCCAGCAGCTTAGGCAGGGGGTTGATCAATGAGCAGTTCTTC
>TRBV6-5|TRBJ2-7|TRBD1|once
CANSYRGDRGYEQYF
TGTGCCAACAGTTATCGTGGGGACAGGGGGTACGAGCAGTACTTC
>TRBV11-3|TRBJ2-5|.|few
CASSSTMAQYF
TGTGCCAGCAGCTCCACAATGGCACAGTACTTC
>TRBV29-1|TRBJ1-2|TRBD1|few
CSVPGQGARGYTF
TGCAGCGTCCCGGGACAGGGGGCTCGGGGCTACACCTTC
>TRBV5-5|TRBJ2-7|TRBD2|.
CASSLGLAGEKQYF
TGTGCCAGCAGCTTGGGACTAGCGGGAGAGAAGCAGTACTTC
>TRBV9|TRBJ2-3|.|.
CASSPNLGSTDTQYF
TGTGCCAGCAGCCCAAATCTGGGGAGCACAGATACGCAGTATTTT
>TRBV7-9|TRBJ2-5|.|few
CASSPRDLGGETQYF
TGTGCCAGCAGCCCCCGGGATCTCGGAGGCGAGACCCAGTACTTC
>TRBV12-3/TRBV12-4|TRBJ2-5|TRBD2|.
CASSSGGAETQYF
TGTGCCAGCAGTAGCGGGGGGGCAGAGACCCAGTACTTC
>TRBV9|TRBJ2-1|TRBD2|.
CASSVGGAGEVNEQFF
TGTGCCAGCAGCGTAGGAGGAGCGGGAGAGGTTAATGAGCAGTTCTTC
>TRBV23-1|TRBJ2-6|.|few
CASSRPGRSSGANVLTF
TGCGCCAGCAGTCGACCGGGACGGAGCTCTGGGGCCAACGTCCTGACTTTC
>TRBV7-3|TRBJ1-6|TRBD1|few
CASSVGQGNSPLHF
TGTGCCAGCAGCGTGGGACAGGGTAATTCACCCCTCCACTTT
>TRBV7-2|TRBJ1-4|TRBD1|.
CASSPGTGGGEKLFF
TGTGCCAGCAGCCCAGGAACAGGGGGCGGTGAAAAACTGTTTTTT
>TRBV4-1|TRBJ1-6|.|.
CASSQEGGVDNSPLHF
TGCGCCAGCAGCCAAGAAGGGGGAGTGGATAATTCACCCCTCCACTTT
>TRBV20-1|TRBJ2-5|TRBD2|.
CSAPQAGETQYF
TGCAGTGCTCCGCAAGCGGGGGAGACCCAGTACTTC
>TRBV10-3|TRBJ2-3|TRBD2|.
CAISGLAVGTDTQYF
TGTGCCATCAGCGGACTAGCGGTTGGCACAGATACGCAGTATTTT
>TRBV4-2|TRBJ2-3|TRBD2|.
CASSQDGLAGGFTDTQYF
TGTGCCAGCAGCCAAGATGGACTAGCGGGAGGTTTTACAGATACGCAGTATTTT
>TRBV5-1|TRBJ2-5|TRBD1|.
CASSLVAGGKETQYF
TGCGCCAGCAGCTTGGTTGCAGGGGGCAAAGAGACCCAGTACTTC
>TRBV7-9|TRBJ2-2|TRBD1|.
CASSLPKQDRGTGELFF
TGTGCCAGCAGCTTGCCCAAACAGGACAGGGGGACCGGGGAGCTGTTTTTT
>TRBV7-9|TRBJ2-2|.|.
CASSFPSSVTGELFF
TGTGCCAGCAGCTTTCCTAGCAGCGTCACCGGGGAGCTGTTTTTT